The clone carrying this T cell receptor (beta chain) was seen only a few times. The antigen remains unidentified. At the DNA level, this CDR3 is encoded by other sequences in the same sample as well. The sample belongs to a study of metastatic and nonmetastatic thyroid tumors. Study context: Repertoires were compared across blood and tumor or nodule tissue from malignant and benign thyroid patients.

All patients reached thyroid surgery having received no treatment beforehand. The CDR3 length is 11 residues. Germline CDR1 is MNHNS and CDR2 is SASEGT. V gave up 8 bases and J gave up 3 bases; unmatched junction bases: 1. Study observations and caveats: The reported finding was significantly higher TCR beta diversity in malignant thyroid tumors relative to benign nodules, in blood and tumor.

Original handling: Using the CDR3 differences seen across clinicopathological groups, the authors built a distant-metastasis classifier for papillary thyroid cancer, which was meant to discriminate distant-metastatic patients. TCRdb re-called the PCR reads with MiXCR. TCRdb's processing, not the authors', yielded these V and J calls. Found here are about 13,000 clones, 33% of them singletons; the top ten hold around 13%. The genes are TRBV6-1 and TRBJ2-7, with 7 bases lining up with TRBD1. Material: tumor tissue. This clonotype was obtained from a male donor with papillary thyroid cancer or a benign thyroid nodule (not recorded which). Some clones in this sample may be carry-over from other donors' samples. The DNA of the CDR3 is TGTGCCAGCCGGGACAGCTACGAGCAGTACTTC. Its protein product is CASRDSYEQYF.